This T cell receptor beta chain is drawn from a study of cytomegalovirus exposure and HLA in healthy donors. J lost 3 bases, V lost 4 bases, and 4 bases had no gene match. CDR1 SNHLY and CDR2 FYNNEI come from the germline V gene. This CDR3 has 14 residues. Primers for the PCR totalled 60 Vbeta and 13 Jbeta. Produced via immunoSEQ multiplex PCR; TCRdb's table is partial and in-frame only. The table shows 100,000 or so clones, with 70% to 80% occurring only once. This clone showed up just once. The chain is built from TRBV2 and TRBJ1-2, with 8 nucleotides matching TRBD1. This sequence originates from a woman aged 18-29 years in good health and CMV-seropositive. The sample taken for sequencing was PBMCs. CDR3: CASSGQGLDYGYTF. The CDR3 DNA sequence: TGTGCCAGCAGTGGACAGGGGTTGGACTATGGCTACACCTTC.